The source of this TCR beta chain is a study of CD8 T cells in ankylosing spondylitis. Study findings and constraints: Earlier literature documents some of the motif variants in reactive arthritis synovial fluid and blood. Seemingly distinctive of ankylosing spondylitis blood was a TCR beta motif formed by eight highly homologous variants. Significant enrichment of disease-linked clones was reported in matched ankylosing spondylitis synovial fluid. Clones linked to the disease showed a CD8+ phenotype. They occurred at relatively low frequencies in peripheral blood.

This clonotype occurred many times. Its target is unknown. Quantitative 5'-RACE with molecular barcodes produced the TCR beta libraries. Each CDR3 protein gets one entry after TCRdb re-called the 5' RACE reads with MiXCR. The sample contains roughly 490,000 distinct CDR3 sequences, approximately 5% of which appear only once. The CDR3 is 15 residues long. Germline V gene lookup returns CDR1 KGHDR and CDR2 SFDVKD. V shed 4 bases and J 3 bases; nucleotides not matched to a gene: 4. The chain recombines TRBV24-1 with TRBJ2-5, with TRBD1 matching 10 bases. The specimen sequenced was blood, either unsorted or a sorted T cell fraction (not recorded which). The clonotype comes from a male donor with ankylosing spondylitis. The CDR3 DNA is TGTGCCACCAGTGACGTGGGACAGGGGAAAGAGACCCAGTACTTC. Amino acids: CATSDVGQGKETQYF.